The table lists the clone carrying this T cell receptor beta chain with a count of one. The antigen is unknown. The data originate from a study of beta chain features in type 1 diabetes. Whole-study findings and limits: Whether HLA type influences TCRB rearrangement remained unresolved here. Naive, central memory and Treg TCRB repertoires appeared more alike in patients than in healthy donors. Junctions at VDJ sites from type 1 diabetes patients had fewer insertions and more deletions.

Per germline, CDR1 MDHEN and CDR2 SYDVKM. Trimming cost V 5 bases and J 4 bases; bases outside gene matches: 5. This CDR3 region has 14 residues. All of the isolated RNA was reverse transcribed, so expressed TCRB transcripts were sequenced. TCRdb's copy holds only in-frame clones and misses some; the assay was immunoSEQ multiplex PCR. The table lists 300,000 to 450,000 clones, roughly 12% of them singletons, with roughly 0.017% in the top ten. Sequencing was done on a sample of naive CD4+ T cells from blood. The chain has TRBV28 and TRBJ2-7; 10 positions agree with TRBD1. This receptor was taken from a man aged 18 to 35 in good health. The CDR3 here is CASSEGQGRYEQYF. DNA of the CDR3: TGTGCCAGCAGTGAGGGACAGGGGAGGTACGAGCAGTACTTC.